The sequence of this T cell receptor beta chain was determined in a study of CD8+CD57+ T cells in acquired aplastic anemia (dated by TCRdb to the late 2010s). Background on the whole study: Extracted DNA from sorted CD4+ and CD8+ cells averaged 3.2 ug, ranging from about 0.2 to 30 ug. CD8+CD57+ expansion was defined as a frequency above the mean frequency observed in healthy subjects.

Flow cytometry had shown CD8+CD57+ cell expansion in the patients selected for sequencing. Every patient had a diagnosis of severe acquired aplastic anemia based on International Study of Aplastic Anemia and Agranulocytosis and Camitta criteria. No therapy had been received by the patients at the time of blood sampling. In this study, sorted CD4+ and CD8+ T cells from the blood of healthy subjects and of severe aplastic anemia patients had their TCR repertoires deep-sequenced. Patients were enrolled under clinicaltrials.gov protocols 00001620, 01623167, 00001397, 00071045, 00081523 and 00961064 in the USA. Ficoll-Paque density gradient centrifugation was used to isolate peripheral blood mononuclear cells. Before DNA extraction, CD4+ and CD8+ T cells were sorted with FACS or magnetic beads. Via the germline V gene (reference sequence), CDR1 is DFQATT and CDR2 SNEGSKA. CDR3 length: 15 amino acids, cysteine to phenylalanine. The entry retains the CDR3 DNA only, 45 bases that are in frame from base 1. Ends trimmed: V by 6 bases, J by 9 bases; bases unmatched to a gene: 16.

This clonotype was recorded many times. Its antigen is not yet known. Base qualities are not at hand, and no much larger clone is one base apart. TCR beta VDJ combination and CDR3 sequence profiling used genomic DNA as the template. TCR repertoire sequencing was run on an Illumina HiSeq 2000. Regarding the original processing steps: TRBV/TRBJ rearrangement plots, CDR3 size and DJ length profiles, and Simpson's diversity index were used to evaluate the repertoires. The most abundant DNA sequence in the deep sequencing data was taken as the immunodominant clone. CDR3 amino acid sequences were checked for sharing across subjects and were also compared against the VDJdb database and published repertoires. The public reads were quality trimmed at Q25 with fastp and then assembled into clones with MiXCR by TCRdb, keeping productive beta chains. Rows with a matching CDR3 protein are joined into one entry that keeps the most common DNA and genes. The V and J calls, along with clone size, are taken from TCRdb and not from the paper's own processing. Across this sample there are approximately 40,000 distinct CDR3 sequences, with about 63% seen only once. The ten largest clones capture 45% to 75% of the sample.

The full study reports these points: Although twenty-nine CD8+ CDR3 sequences were shared by patients and controls, these sequences appeared highly expressed in patients and within the immunodominant clones of patients. CD8+ Simpson's diversity did not differ significantly between patients and healthy controls (P=0.060).

The source is a human donor with aplastic anemia. The sample consisted of sorted CD4+, CD8+, or CD8+CD57+ T cells (not recorded which) from PBMCs. This chain joins TRBV20-1 to TRBJ2-1; TRBD1 lines up with 8 middle nucleotides. This receptor has the CDR3 CSALNHSTGVGEQFF. The nucleotides are TGCAGTGCCCTTAACCACTCGACAGGGGTCGGTGAGCAGTTCTTC.